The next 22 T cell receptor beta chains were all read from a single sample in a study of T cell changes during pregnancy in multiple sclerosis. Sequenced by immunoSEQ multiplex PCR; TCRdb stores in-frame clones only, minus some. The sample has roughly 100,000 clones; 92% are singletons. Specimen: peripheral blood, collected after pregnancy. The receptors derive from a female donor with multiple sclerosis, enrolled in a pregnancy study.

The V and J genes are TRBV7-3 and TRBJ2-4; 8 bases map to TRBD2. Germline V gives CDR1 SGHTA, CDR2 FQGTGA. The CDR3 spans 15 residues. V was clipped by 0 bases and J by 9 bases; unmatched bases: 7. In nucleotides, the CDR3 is TGTGCCAGCAGCTTAACGGGGGGACTAGGTGGCATTCAGTACTTC. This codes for CASSLTGGLGGIQYF.

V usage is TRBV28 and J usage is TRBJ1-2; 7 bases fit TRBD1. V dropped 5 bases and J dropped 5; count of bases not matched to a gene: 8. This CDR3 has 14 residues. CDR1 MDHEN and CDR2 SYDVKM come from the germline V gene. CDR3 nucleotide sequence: TGTGCCAGCAGTCCGGCTGGGGACAGATATGGCTACACCTTC. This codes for CASSPAGDRYGYTF.

CDR3 nucleotide sequence: TGTGCCAGTAGCCCAGCAACTAATGAAAAACTGTTTTTT. As protein: CASSPATNEKLFF. V gene TRBV19 combines with J gene TRBJ1-4; no reliable D call. The germline V and J ends were trimmed by 6 bases and 0 bases, with 5 bases remaining between them. CDR1 LNHDA and CDR2 SQIVND come from the germline V gene (reference sequence). This CDR3 region has 13 residues.

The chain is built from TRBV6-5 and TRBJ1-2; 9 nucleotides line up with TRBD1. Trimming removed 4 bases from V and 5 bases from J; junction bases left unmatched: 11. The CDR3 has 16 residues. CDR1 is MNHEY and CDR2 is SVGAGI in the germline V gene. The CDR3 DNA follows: TGTGCCAGCAGTTCCTATACAGGGGGCGCATCTTATGGCTACACCTTC. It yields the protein CASSSYTGGASYGYTF.

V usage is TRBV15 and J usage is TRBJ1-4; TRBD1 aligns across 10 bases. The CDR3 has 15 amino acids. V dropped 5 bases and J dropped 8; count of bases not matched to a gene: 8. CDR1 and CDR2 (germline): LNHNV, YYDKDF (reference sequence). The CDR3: CATSGRTGGVEKLFF. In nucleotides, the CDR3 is TGTGCCACCAGCGGGAGGACAGGGGGTGTGGAAAAACTGTTTTTT.

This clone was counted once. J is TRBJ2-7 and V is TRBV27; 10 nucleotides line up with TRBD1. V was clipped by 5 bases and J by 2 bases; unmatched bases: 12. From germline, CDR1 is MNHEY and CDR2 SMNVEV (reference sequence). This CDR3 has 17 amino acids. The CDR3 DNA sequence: TGTGCCAGCAGTCCGGGACAGGGGAGGCTTAAGGCCTACGAGCAGTACTTC. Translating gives CASSPGQGRLKAYEQYF.

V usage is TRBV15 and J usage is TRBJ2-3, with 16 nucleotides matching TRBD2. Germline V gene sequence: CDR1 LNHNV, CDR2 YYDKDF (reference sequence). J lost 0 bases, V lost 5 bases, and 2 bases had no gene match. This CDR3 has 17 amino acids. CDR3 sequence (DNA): TGTGCCACCAGCGGGACTAGCGGGAGGGTGAGCACAGATACGCAGTATTTT. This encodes CATSGTSGRVSTDTQYF.

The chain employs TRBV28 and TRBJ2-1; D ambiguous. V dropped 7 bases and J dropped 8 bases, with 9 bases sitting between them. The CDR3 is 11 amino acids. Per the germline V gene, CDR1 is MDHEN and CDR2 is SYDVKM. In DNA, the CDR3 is TGTGCCAGCATAATGGAGTATGAGCAGTTCTTC. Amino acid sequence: CASIMEYEQFF. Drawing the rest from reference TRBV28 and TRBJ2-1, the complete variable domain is DVKVTQSSRYLVKRTGEKVFLECVQDMDHENMFWYRQDPGLGLRLIYFSYDVKMKEKGDIPEGYSVSREKKERFSLILESASTNQTSMYLCASIMEYEQFFGPGTRLTVL.

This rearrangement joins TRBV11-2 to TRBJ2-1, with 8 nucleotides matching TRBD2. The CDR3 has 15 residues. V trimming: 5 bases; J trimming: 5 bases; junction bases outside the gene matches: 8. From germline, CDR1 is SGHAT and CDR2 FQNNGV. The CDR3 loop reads CASSILAGFDNEQFF. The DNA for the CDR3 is TGTGCCAGCAGCATATTAGCGGGATTTGACAATGAGCAGTTCTTC.

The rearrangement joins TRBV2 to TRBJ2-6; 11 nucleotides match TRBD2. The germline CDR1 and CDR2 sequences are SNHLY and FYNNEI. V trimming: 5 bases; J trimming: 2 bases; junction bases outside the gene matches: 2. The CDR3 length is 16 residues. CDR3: CASSLAGGAGANVLTF. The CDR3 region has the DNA TGTGCCAGCAGTCTAGCGGGAGGAGCTGGGGCCAACGTCCTGACTTTC.

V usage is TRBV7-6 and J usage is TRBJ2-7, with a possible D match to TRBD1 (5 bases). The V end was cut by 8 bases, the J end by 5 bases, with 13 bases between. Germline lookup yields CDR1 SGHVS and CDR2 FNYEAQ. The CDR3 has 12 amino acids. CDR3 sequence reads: CASQDMSDEQYF. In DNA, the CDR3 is TGTGCCAGCCAGGACATGTCGGACGAGCAGTACTTC. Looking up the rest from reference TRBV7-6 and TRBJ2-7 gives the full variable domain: GAGVSQSPRYKVTKRGQDVALRCDPISGHVSLYWYRQALGQGPEFLTYFNYEAQQDKSGLPNDRFSAERPEGSISTLTIQRTEQRDSAMYRCASQDMSDEQYFGPGTRLTVT.

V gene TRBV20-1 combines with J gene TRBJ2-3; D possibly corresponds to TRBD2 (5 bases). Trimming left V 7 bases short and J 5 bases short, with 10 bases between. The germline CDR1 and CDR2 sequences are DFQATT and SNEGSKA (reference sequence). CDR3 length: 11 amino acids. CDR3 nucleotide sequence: TGCAGTGTCACCGGGGAAGATACGCAGTATTTT. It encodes CSVTGEDTQYF.

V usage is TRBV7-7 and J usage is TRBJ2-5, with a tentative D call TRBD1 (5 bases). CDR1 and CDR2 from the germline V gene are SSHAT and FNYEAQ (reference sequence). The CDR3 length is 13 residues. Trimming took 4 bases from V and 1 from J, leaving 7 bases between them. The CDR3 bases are TGTGCCAGCAGCTCCGACAGCCAAGAGACCCAGTACTTC. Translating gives CASSSDSQETQYF.

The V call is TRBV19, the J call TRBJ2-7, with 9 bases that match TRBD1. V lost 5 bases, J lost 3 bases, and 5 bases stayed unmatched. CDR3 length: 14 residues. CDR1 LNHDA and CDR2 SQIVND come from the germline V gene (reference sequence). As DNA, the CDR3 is TGTGCCAGTAGTCGACAGGGGGAGTACTACGAGCAGTACTTC. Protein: CASSRQGEYYEQYF.

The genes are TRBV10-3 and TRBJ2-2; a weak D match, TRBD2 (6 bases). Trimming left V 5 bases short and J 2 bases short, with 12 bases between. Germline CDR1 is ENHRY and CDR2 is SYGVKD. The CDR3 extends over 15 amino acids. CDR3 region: CAISTTSPNTGELFF. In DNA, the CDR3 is TGTGCCATCAGTACCACTAGCCCTAACACCGGGGAGCTGTTTTTT.

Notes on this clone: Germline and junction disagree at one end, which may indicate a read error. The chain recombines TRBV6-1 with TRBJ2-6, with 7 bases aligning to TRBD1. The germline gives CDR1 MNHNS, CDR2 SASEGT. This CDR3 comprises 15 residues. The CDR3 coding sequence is TGTGCCAGCAGTCCCACAGGGGCTGGGGCCAACGTCCCGACTTTC. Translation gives CASSPTGAGANVPTF.

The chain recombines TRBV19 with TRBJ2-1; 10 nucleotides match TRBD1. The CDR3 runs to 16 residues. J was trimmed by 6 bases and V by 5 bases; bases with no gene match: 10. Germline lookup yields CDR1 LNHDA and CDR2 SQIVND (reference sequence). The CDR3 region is CASSALGTGVPNEQFF. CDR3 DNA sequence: TGTGCCAGTAGTGCCCTCGGGACAGGGGTCCCCAATGAGCAGTTCTTC. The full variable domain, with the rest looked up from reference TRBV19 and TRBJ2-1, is DGGITQSPKYLFRKEGQNVTLSCEQNLNHDAMYWYRQDPGQGLRLIYYSQIVNDFQKGDIAEGYSVSREKKESFPLTVTSAQKNPTAFYLCASSALGTGVPNEQFFGPGTRLTVL.

CDR3 bases: TGTGCCAGCAGCTTCGCAGTAACCTCTGGAAACACCATATATTTT. Protein product: CASSFAVTSGNTIYF. The rearrangement links TRBV7-2 to TRBJ1-3; D is undetermined. Germline CDR1 reads SGHTA; CDR2 reads FQGNSA. There are 15 residues in the CDR3. Deletions cut 3 bases from V and 0 bases from J, with 9 bases between.

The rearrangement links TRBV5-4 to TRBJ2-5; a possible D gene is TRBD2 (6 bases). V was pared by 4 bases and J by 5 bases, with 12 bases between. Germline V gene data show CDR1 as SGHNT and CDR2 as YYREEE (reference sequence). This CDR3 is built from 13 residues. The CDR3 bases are TGTGCCAGCAGCCTGGGCGGGGACGAGACCCAGTACTTC. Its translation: CASSLGGDETQYF.

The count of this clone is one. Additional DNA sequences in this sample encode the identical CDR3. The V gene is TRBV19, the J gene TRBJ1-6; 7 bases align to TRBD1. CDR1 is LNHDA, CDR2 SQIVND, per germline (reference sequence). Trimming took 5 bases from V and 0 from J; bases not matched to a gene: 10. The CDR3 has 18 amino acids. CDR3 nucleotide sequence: TGTGCCAGTAGTCCCCGGACAGGTGGGAGCTCCTATAATTCACCCCTCCACTTT. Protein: CASSPRTGGSSYNSPLHF.

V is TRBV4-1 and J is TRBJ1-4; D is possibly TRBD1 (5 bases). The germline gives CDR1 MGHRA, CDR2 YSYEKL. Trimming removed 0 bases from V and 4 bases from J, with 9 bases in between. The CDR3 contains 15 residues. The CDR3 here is CASSQDRTHNEKLFF. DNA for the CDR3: TGCGCCAGCAGCCAAGACCGGACACATAATGAAAAACTGTTTTTT.

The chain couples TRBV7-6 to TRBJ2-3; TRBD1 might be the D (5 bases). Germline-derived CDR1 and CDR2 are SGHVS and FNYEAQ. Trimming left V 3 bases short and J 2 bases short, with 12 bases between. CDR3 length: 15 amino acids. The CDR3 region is CASSFRGLVTDTQYF. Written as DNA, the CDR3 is TGTGCCAGCAGCTTTAGGGGTCTCGTCACAGATACGCAGTATTTT.